The 20 T cell receptor beta chains below come from one sample, sequenced in a study of T cells in Graves' hyperthyroidism and ophthalmopathy. TCR beta CDR3 region amplification was performed from RNA transcripts. The HTBI set primed first-round TCR CDR3 RT-PCR. TCRdb reprocessed the multiplex PCR reads with MiXCR, giving one entry per CDR3 protein. The data show about 570,000 distinct CDR3 sequences, around 15% seen once. The sample was blood. All receptors derive from a woman aged 40 to 50 with Graves' hyperthyroidism.

This clonotype turned up a few times. A much more abundant neighbour one base away suggests this may be a read error. The chain recombines TRBV30 with TRBJ1-5, with D uncertain. CDR1 GTSNPN and CDR2 SVGIG come from the germline V gene (reference sequence). V was clipped by 5 bases and J by 1 base, with 12 bases between them. This CDR3 spans 14 amino acids. The CDR3: CAWGTGTSNQPQHF. CDR3 coding DNA: TGTGCCTGGGGTACGGGAACAAGCAATCAGCCCCAGCATTTT. Full variable domain (remainder filled in from reference TRBV30 and TRBJ1-5): SQTIHQWPATLVQPVGSPLSLECTVEGTSNPNLYWYRQAAGRGLQLLFYSVGIGQISSEVPQNLSASRPQDRQFILSSKKLLLSDSGFYLCAWGTGTSNQPQHFGDGTRLSIL.

This clonotype was seen ten or more times. V usage is TRBV3-1 and J usage is TRBJ2-1; the D is unclear. This CDR3 spans 17 amino acids. In germline, CDR1 is LGHDT, CDR2 YNNKEL (reference sequence). The V end lost 0 bases, the J end lost 0 bases, and 12 bases lay between the germline ends. For the CDR3, the DNA is TGTGCCAGCAGCCAAGATAGCTCCCTGAGCTCCTACAATGAGCAGTTCTTC. Residues: CASSQDSSLSSYNEQFF.

The chain combines TRBV7-8 with TRBJ1-2; 7 nucleotides align to TRBD1. The CDR3 loop spans 18 amino acids. The V and J ends lost 5 bases and 4 bases, in that order; junction bases with no gene match: 19. In germline, CDR1 is SGHVS, CDR2 FQNEAQ. Here the CDR3 DNA reads TGTGCCAGCAGCCTAGGGGGGGGTACAGGGGCTGGGGGCTATGGCTACACCTTC. This translates into CASSLGGGTGAGGYGYTF.

This clonotype was seen ten or more times. The chain recombines TRBV6-6 with TRBJ2-2; a possible D gene is TRBD2 (5 bases). From germline, CDR1 is MNHNY and CDR2 SVGAGI (reference sequence). The CDR3 has 17 amino acids. Trimming pared 0 bases from V and 0 bases from J, leaving 11 bases between. CDR3 nucleotides: TGTGCCAGCAGTTACTCGGGCGGAGGTGCGAACACCGGGGAGCTGTTTTTT. This codes for CASSYSGGGANTGELFF.

This clonotype was seen many times. This chain links TRBV6-2 or TRBV6-3 with TRBJ2-2, with a weak D call TRBD2 (5 bases). Trimming left V 6 bases short and J 1 base short, with 12 bases between. This CDR3 is 15 amino acids long. Germline lookup yields CDR1 MNHEY and CDR2 SVGEGT. The CDR3 nucleotides read TGTGCCAGCAGATGGGCGGGCGTGAACACCGGGGAGCTGTTTTTT. Encoded protein: CASRWAGVNTGELFF.

The chain is built from TRBV4-2 and TRBJ1-1; D may be TRBD1 (5 bases). The V gene lost 0 bases and the J gene lost 1 base, with 9 bases spanning the gap. This CDR3 region has 15 residues. Germline loops: CDR1 LGHNA, CDR2 YNFKEQ. Written as DNA, the CDR3 is TGTGCCAGCAGCCAAGAGGGGGGGGGGAACACTGAAGCTTTCTTT. Translating it yields CASSQEGGGNTEAFF.

Many counts were recorded for this clonotype. In DNA form, the CDR3 reads TGTGCCAGCAGCCGCCGGGGCGGGGCCTACGAGCAGTACTTC. Protein sequence: CASSRRGGAYEQYF. The rearrangement uses TRBV3-1 and TRBJ2-7; D is perhaps TRBD2 (6 bases). The length of the CDR3 is 14 residues. CDR1 is LGHDT, CDR2 YNNKEL, per germline (reference sequence). With 4 bases removed from V and 2 bases from J, the gap between germline ends came to 12 bases.

A few counts support this clonotype. This chain uses TRBV19 with TRBJ2-3; D ambiguous. The V gene's germline CDR1 is LNHDA and CDR2 SQIVND (reference sequence). Trimming took 3 bases from V and 2 from J, leaving 15 bases between them. This CDR3 comprises 16 residues. CDR3 sequence (DNA): TGTGCCAGTAGTATGCGAGGCTCGGTTTCCACAGATACGCAGTATTTT. Its translation: CASSMRGSVSTDTQYF.

The chain carries TRBV14 and TRBJ2-4; D remains unclear. The length of the CDR3 is 15 residues. Trimming removed 2 bases from V and 1 base from J, with 9 bases in between. Germline V lookup: CDR1 SGHDN, CDR2 FVKESK. The CDR3 DNA is TGTGCCAGCAGCCAAAGCCGGGTCGCCAAAAACATTCAGTACTTC. Its translation: CASSQSRVAKNIQYF.

The CDR3 reads CASSPDRGLSEAFF. The CDR3 bases are TGTGCCAGCAGCCCGGACAGGGGGTTGTCTGAAGCTTTCTTT. The V gene is TRBV5-5, the J gene TRBJ1-1; 10 positions agree with TRBD1. The CDR3 is 14 amino acids. Unmatched junction bases numbered 6, after V lost 4 bases and J lost 6 bases. Per germline, CDR1 SGHKS and CDR2 YYEKEE (reference sequence).

This clonotype was seen a handful of times. This chain joins TRBV11-2 and TRBJ2-7, with TRBD1 matching 10 bases. V gave up 2 bases and J gave up 4 bases; unmatched junction bases: 11. This CDR3 is built from 17 residues. Germline CDR1 is SGHAT and CDR2 is FQNNGV. The CDR3 nucleotides are TGTGCCAGCAGCTTACCCGGGACAGGGGACGGGAGGTACGAGCAGTACTTC. Its protein product is CASSLPGTGDGRYEQYF.

This clonotype was seen repeatedly, ten times or more. The chain is built from TRBV7-2 and TRBJ2-3; D gene unclear. V lost 5 bases to trimming and J lost 6 bases, with 12 bases between them. Germline V CDR1 and CDR2: SGHTA, FQGNSA. This CDR3 comprises 13 residues. CDR3 nucleotide sequence: TGTGCCAGCAGCCCCCAACCCGGGGATACGCAGTATTTT. It yields the protein CASSPQPGDTQYF.

The chain carries TRBV5-1 and TRBJ2-7; possibly TRBD2 for D (5 bases). Germline CDR1 SGHRS, CDR2 YFSETQ. The V end lost 4 bases, the J end lost 3 bases, and 8 bases lay between the germline ends. This CDR3 comprises 12 residues. The CDR3 spells CASSTGNYEQYF. The CDR3 coding sequence is TGCGCCAGCAGCACGGGGAACTACGAGCAGTACTTC.

The chain employs TRBV5-6 and TRBJ2-7, with 11 bases matching TRBD1. V shed 7 bases, J shed 4 bases, and the junction held 7 bases outside the gene matches. CDR3 length: 14 amino acids. Germline V gives CDR1 SGHDT, CDR2 YYEEEE. CDR3 in amino acids: CASAFGTGGYEQYF. In nucleotides, the CDR3 is TGTGCCAGCGCTTTCGGGACAGGGGGTTACGAGCAGTACTTC. The variable domain in full, completed from reference TRBV5-6 and TRBJ2-7, reads DAGVTQSPTHLIKTRGQQVTLRCSPKSGHDTVSWYQQALGQGPQFIFQYYEEEERQRGNFPDRFSGHQFPNYSSELNVNALLLGDSALYLCASAFGTGGYEQYFGPGTRLTVT.

Points on this clonotype: This may come from a read error, since a much larger clone is one base off. The chain carries TRBV12-3 or TRBV12-4 and TRBJ2-5; D is uncertain. CDR3 size: 14 residues. The CDR3 DNA reads as TGTGTCAGCAGCTACGGACGGCTACAAGAGACCCAGTACTTC. Amino acids: CVSSYGRLQETQYF.

This clonotype was detected many times. The chain has TRBV18 and TRBJ2-6; D is uncertain. The length of the CDR3 is 15 residues. V was pared by 3 bases and J by 4 bases, with 10 bases between. Per the germline V gene, CDR1 is KGHSH and CDR2 is LQKENI. The CDR3: CASSPSVVGANVLTF. The DNA of the CDR3 is TGTGCCAGCTCACCCTCAGTGGTAGGGGCCAACGTCCTGACTTTC.

This clonotype was seen many times. V usage is TRBV10-3 and J usage is TRBJ2-3, with D uncertain. The germline V gene has CDR1 ENHRY and CDR2 SYGVKD. Trimming stripped 6 bases from V and 4 bases from J, with 11 bases between. This CDR3 region has 13 residues. This chain's CDR3 is CAISDMLADTQYF. CDR3 nucleotide sequence: TGTGCCATCAGCGACATGTTAGCAGATACGCAGTATTTT.

This clonotype was detected many times. The chain is built from TRBV20-1 and TRBJ1-2; D unclear. The CDR3 runs 12 residues. The germline V gene has CDR1 DFQATT and CDR2 SNEGSKA (reference sequence). V was shortened by 1 base and J by 2 bases, with 5 bases between the two germline ends. The CDR3 region has the DNA TGCAGTGCTAGAGGAGGCAACTATGGCTACACCTTC. It codes for CSARGGNYGYTF.

A few counts support this clonotype. J is TRBJ1-5 and V is TRBV12-3 or TRBV12-4; the match to TRBD1 covers 8 bases. V was pared by 5 bases and J by 9 bases, with 3 bases of the junction left unmatched. This CDR3 has 12 residues. In DNA form, the CDR3 reads TGTGCCAGCAGTACCGGGACAGGGCCCCAGCATTTT. Amino acid sequence: CASSTGTGPQHF.

V usage is TRBV9 and J usage is TRBJ2-6; TRBD1 matches 8 bases. The CDR3 is 20 residues long. V trimming: 0 bases; J trimming: 0 bases; junction bases outside the gene matches: 11. Germline V gene sequence: CDR1 SGDLS, CDR2 YYNGEE. Written as DNA, the CDR3 is TGTGCCAGCAGCGTAGTCCCAGGGGGCATATTTGGCTCTGGGGCCAACGTCCTGACTTTC. Its translation: CASSVVPGGIFGSGANVLTF. The full variable domain, its missing parts supplied by reference TRBV9 and TRBJ2-6, is DSGVTQTPKHLITATGQRVTLRCSPRSGDLSVYWYQQSLDQGLQFLIQYYNGEERAKGNILERFSAQQFPDLHSELNLSSLELGDSALYFCASSVVPGGIFGSGANVLTFGAGSRLTVL.